This T cell receptor beta chain was captured in a study of shared clonotypes between healthy human individuals. Study information: Each donor's CD4 naive and CD4 memory cells filled three plates apiece, CD8 naive two, and CD8 memory one.

Donors included only healthy HIV-negative adults lacking recent acute infections or vaccinations. Findings and caveats of the study: Large sequencing depth failed to make sorted-subset sequencing complete, rarefaction showed.

A remark on this clone: The target antigen is unknown.

Original processing methods: ImmunoSEQ gave junction-only sequences without quality scores, so filtering differed. Sequencing was performed with immunoSEQ multiplex PCR; in TCRdb, only in-frame clones are kept and a portion is missing. V, J and clone size are those of that table, while D and trimming were read from the DNA. The repertoire holds around 2,000,000 clones, with roughly 94% as singletons. CDR1 SGHNT and CDR2 YENEEA come from the germline V gene. The V and J ends lost 4 bases and 6 bases, in that order; junction bases with no gene match: 15. This CDR3 is 17 amino acids long. This receptor was taken from a man between 18 and 29 years old in good health. J is TRBJ2-3 and V is TRBV11-3, with 8 bases matching TRBD2. The sequenced material came from naive CD4+ T cells sorted from blood. The subset: CD45RA+ positively selected. The CDR3 here is CASSSGTRGNTFDTQYF. The CDR3 nucleotides are TGTGCCAGCAGCTCTGGGACTAGAGGAAACACGTTCGATACGCAGTATTTT. Supplemented by reference TRBV11-3 and TRBJ2-3, the full variable domain reads EAGVVQSPRYKIIEKKQPVAFWCNPISGHNTLYWYLQNLGQGPELLIRYENEEAVDDSQLPKDRFSAERLKGVDSTLKIQPAELGDSAVYLCASSSGTRGNTFDTQYFGPGTRLTVL.